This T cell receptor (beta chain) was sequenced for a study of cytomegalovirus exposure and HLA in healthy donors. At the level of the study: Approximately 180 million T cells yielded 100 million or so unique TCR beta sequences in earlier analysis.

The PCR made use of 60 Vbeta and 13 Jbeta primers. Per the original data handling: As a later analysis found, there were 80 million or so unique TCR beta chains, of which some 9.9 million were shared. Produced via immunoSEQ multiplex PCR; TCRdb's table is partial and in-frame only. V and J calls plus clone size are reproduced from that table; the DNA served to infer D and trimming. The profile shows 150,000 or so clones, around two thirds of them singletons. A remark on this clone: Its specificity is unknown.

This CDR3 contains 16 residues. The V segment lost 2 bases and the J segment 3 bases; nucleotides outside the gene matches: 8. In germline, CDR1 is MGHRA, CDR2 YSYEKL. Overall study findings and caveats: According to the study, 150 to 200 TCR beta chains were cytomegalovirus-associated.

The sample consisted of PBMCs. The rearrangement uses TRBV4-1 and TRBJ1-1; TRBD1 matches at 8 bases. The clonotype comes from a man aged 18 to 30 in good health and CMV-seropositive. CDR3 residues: CASSQRSRTGYTEAFF. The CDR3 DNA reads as TGCGCCAGCAGCCAAAGAAGCCGGACAGGGTACACTGAAGCTTTCTTT.